The T cell receptor (beta chain) described here comes from a study of T cell repertoires in cytomegalovirus infection. For the study at large: A matching HLA type, together with CMV infection, was signaled by public TCR beta signatures. The study, taken as a whole, reports: Ex vivo responses were dominated by HLA-C-restricted CMV-specific TCR beta clonotypes. Summed frequency of public TCR beta families distinguished CMV carriers with the relevant HLA.

This clonotype was detected ten times or more. Its antigen is not known. TCRdb called the reads again in MiXCR, with one record for every CDR3 protein. The sample has approximately 550,000 distinct CDR3 sequences, more than 15% seen once; the top ten hold about 24%. The CDR3 has 14 residues. The junction had 5 bases not matched to a gene; V was cut back by 6 bases and J by 2 bases. Per the germline V gene, CDR1 is MDHEN and CDR2 is SYDVKM. This TCR was sampled from a human donor in good health (CMV status not recorded). Some clones in this sample may be carry-over from other donors' samples. The sequenced material came from CD8+ T cells from PBMCs. The chain recombines TRBV28 with TRBJ2-7; TRBD2 agrees at 9 bases. CDR3 nucleotides: TGTGCCAGCAGGCGTAGCGGGAGCACCTACGAGCAGTACTTC. Protein product: CASRRSGSTYEQYF.